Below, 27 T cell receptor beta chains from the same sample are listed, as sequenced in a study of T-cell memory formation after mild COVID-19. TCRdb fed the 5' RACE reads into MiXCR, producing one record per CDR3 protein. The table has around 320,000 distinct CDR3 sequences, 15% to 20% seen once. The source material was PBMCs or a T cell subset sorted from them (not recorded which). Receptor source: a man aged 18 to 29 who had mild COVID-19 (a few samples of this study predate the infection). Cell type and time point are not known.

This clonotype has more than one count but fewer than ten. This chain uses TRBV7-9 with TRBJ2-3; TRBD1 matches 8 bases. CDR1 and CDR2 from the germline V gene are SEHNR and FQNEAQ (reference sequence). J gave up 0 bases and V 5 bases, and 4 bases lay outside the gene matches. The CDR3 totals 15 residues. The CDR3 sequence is CASSQTGASTDTQYF. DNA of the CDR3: TGTGCCAGCAGCCAGACAGGGGCGAGCACAGATACGCAGTATTTT.

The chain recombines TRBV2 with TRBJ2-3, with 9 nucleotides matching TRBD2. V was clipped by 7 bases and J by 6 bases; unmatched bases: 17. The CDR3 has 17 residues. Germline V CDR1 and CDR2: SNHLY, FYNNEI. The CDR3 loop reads CASTRWGSGGESDTQYF. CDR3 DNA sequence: TGTGCCAGCACCCGTTGGGGTAGCGGGGGAGAATCGGATACGCAGTATTTT.

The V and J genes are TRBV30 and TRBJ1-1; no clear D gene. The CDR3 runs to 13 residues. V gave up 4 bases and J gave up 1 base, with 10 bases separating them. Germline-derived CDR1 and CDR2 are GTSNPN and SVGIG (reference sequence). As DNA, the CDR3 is TGTGCCTGGATTGAGCTGTGGAACACTGAAGCTTTCTTT. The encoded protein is CAWIELWNTEAFF. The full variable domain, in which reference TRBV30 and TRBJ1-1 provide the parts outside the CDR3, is SQTIHQWPATLVQPVGSPLSLECTVEGTSNPNLYWYRQAAGRGLQLLFYSVGIGQISSEVPQNLSASRPQDRQFILSSKKLLLSDSGFYLCAWIELWNTEAFFGQGTRLTVV.

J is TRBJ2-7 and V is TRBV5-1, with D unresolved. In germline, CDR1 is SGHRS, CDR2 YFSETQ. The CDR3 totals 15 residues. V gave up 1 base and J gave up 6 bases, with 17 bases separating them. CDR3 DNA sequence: TGCGCCAGCAGCTTGTTTCCAGGCCCCAACGGCGAGCAGTACTTC. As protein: CASSLFPGPNGEQYF.

CDR3 residues: CAISGPLFNEQFF. The CDR3 DNA reads as TGTGCCATCAGTGGGCCTTTATTCAATGAGCAGTTCTTC. V usage is TRBV10-3 and J usage is TRBJ2-1; D remains unclear. Germline values: CDR1 ENHRY, CDR2 SYGVKD. Deletions cut 4 bases from V and 6 bases from J, with 10 bases between. CDR3 length: 13 residues.

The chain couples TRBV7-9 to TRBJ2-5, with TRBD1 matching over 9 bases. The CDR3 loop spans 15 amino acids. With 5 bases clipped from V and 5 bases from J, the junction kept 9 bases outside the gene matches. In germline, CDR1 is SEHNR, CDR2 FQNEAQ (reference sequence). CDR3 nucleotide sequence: TGTGCCAGCAGCCCTCGGGACAGGGTCGTGGAGACCCAGTACTTC. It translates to CASSPRDRVVETQYF.

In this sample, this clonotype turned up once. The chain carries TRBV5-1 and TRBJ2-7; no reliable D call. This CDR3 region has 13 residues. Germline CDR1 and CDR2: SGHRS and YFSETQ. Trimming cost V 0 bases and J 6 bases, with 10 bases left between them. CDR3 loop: CASSLGPTTEQYF. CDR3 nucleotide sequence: TGCGCCAGCAGCTTGGGACCGACCACCGAGCAGTACTTC.

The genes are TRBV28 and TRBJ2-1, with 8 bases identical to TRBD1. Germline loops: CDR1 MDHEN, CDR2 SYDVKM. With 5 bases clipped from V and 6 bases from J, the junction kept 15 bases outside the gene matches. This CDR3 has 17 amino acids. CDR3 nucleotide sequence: TGTGCCAGCAGTCCACAGGGGGGAACGGCGACGATCAATGAGCAGTTCTTC. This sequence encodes CASSPQGGTATINEQFF.

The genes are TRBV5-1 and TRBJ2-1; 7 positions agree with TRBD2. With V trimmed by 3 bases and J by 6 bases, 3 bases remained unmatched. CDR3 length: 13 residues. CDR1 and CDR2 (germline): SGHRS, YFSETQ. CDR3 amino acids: CASSWTRTNEQFF. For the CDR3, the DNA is TGCGCCAGCAGCTGGACTAGAACCAATGAGCAGTTCTTC.

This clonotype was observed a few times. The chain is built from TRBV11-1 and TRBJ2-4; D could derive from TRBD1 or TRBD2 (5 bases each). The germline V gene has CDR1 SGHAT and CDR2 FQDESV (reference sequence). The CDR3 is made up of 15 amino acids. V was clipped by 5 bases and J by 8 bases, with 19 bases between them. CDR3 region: CASSVSSPGGYIQYF. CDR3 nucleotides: TGTGCCAGCAGCGTGAGTTCGCCTGGGGGATACATTCAGTACTTC.

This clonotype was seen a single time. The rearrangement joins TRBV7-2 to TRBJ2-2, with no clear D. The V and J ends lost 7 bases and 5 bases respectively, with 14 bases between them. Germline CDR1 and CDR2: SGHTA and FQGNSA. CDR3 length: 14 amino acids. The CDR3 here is CASTLWDLTGELFF. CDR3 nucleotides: TGTGCCAGCACCCTTTGGGATTTGACCGGGGAGCTGTTTTTT.

The CDR3, as DNA: TGCAGTGCTAGCCCCTACAATGAGCAGTTCTTC. It translates to CSASPYNEQFF. This chain connects TRBV20-1 to TRBJ2-1; unclear D gene. V shed 3 bases and J shed 2 bases, with 2 bases lying between them. The CDR3 spans 11 residues. Looked up from germline, CDR1 is DFQATT and CDR2 is SNEGSKA (reference sequence).

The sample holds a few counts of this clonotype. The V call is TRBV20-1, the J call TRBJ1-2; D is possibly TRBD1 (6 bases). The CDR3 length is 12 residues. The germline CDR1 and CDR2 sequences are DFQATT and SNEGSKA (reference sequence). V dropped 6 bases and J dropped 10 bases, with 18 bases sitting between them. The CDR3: CSAPLTGTFYTF. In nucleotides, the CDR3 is TGCAGTGCCCCCCTCACAGGGACTTTCTACACCTTC.

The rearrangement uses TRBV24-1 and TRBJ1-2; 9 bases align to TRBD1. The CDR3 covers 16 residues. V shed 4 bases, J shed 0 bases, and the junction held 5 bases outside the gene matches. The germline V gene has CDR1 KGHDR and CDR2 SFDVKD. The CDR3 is CATSDSGQGANYGYTF. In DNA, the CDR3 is TGTGCCACCAGTGACTCGGGACAGGGCGCTAACTATGGCTACACCTTC.

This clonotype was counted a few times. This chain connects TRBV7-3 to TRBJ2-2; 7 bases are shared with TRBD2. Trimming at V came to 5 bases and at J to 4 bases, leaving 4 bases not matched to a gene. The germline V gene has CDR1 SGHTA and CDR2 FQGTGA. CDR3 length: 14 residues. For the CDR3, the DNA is TGTGCCAGCAGCCCCGGACTAGGCACCGGGGAGCTGTTTTTT. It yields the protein CASSPGLGTGELFF.

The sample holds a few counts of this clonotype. The CDR3 reads CASTPSIMSTDTQYF. Written as DNA, the CDR3 is TGTGCCAGCACCCCGTCAATAATGAGCACAGATACGCAGTATTTT. J is TRBJ2-3 and V is TRBV7-2; D remains ambiguous. CDR1 is SGHTA, CDR2 FQGNSA, per germline. V was clipped by 7 bases and J by 0 bases, with 14 bases between them. The CDR3 extends over 15 amino acids.

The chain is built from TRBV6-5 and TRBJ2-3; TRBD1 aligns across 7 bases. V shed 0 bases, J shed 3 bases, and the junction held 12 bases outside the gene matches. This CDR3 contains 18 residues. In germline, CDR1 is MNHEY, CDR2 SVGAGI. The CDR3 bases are TGTGCCAGCAGTTACTCTTTCCGTACAGGGGAACGTACAGATACGCAGTATTTT. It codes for CASSYSFRTGERTDTQYF.

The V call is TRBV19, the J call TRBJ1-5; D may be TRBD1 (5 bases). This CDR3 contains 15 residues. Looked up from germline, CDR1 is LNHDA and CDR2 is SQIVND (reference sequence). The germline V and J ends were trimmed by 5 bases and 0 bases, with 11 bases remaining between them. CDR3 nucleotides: TGTGCCAGTAGTTGGGGCATTGATAGCAATCAGCCCCAGCATTTT. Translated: CASSWGIDSNQPQHF.

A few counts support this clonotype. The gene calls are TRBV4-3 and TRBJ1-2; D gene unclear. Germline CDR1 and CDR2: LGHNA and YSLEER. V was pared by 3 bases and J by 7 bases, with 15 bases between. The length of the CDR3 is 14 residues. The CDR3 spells CASSQTLELAGYTF. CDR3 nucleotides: TGCGCCAGCAGCCAGACTCTGGAGTTAGCTGGCTACACCTTC.

DNA of the CDR3: TGTGCCAGCAGGAAACAGGGGGCGGGCACTGAAGCTTTCTTT. This gives the protein CASRKQGAGTEAFF. The chain links TRBV27 to TRBJ1-1; 9 nucleotides agree with TRBD1. The trim removed 6 bases at V and 4 bases at J, leaving 6 bases unmatched. Germline V gene sequence: CDR1 MNHEY, CDR2 SMNVEV (reference sequence). The CDR3 contains 14 residues.

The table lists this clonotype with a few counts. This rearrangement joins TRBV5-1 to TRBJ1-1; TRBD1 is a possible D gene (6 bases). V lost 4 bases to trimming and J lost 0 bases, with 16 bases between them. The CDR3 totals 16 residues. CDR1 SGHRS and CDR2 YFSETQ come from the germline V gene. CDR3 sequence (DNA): TGCGCCAGCAGCCCGGGATGGACAGACATGAACACTGAAGCTTTCTTT. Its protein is CASSPGWTDMNTEAFF.

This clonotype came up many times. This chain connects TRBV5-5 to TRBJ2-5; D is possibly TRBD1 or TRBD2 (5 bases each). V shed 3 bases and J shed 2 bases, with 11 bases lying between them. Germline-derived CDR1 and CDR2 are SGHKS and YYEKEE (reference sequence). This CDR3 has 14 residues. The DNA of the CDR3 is TGTGCCAGCAGCTCCCGGGGCATGCAAGAGACCCAGTACTTC. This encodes CASSSRGMQETQYF.

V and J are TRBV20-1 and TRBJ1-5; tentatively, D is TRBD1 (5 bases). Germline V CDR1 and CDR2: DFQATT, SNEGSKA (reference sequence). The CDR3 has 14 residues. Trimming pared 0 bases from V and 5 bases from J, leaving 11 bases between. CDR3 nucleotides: TGCAGTGCTAGAGATTGGGGCAGCGATCAGCCCCAGCATTTT. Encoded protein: CSARDWGSDQPQHF.

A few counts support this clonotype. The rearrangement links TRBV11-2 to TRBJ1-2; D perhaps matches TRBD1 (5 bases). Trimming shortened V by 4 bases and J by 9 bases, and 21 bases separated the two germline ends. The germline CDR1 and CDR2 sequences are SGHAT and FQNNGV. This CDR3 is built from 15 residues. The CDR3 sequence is CASSSKDSPWMSYTF. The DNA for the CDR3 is TGTGCCAGCAGCTCAAAAGACAGCCCCTGGATGAGCTACACCTTC.

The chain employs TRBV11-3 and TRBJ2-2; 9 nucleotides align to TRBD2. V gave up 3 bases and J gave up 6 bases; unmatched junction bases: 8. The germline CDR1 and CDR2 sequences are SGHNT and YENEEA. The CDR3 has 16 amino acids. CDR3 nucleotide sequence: TGTGCCAGCAGCTTTCGTGGCGCGGGGGGGCCCGGGGAGCTGTTTTTT. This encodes CASSFRGAGGPGELFF.

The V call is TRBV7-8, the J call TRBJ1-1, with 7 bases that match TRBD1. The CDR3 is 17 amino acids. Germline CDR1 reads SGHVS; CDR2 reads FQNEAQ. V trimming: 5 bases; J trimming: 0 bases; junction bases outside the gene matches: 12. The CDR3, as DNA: TGTGCCAGCAGCCTCAGGGGGATAGTGGGGATGAACACTGAAGCTTTCTTT. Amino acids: CASSLRGIVGMNTEAFF.

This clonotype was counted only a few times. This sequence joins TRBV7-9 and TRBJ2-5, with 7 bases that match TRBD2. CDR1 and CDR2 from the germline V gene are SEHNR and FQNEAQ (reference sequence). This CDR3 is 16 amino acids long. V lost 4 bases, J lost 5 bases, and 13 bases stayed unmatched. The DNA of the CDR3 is TGTGCCAGCAGCTCCCGCAGCCTAGCGGAGGGGGAGACCCAGTACTTC. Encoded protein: CASSSRSLAEGETQYF.